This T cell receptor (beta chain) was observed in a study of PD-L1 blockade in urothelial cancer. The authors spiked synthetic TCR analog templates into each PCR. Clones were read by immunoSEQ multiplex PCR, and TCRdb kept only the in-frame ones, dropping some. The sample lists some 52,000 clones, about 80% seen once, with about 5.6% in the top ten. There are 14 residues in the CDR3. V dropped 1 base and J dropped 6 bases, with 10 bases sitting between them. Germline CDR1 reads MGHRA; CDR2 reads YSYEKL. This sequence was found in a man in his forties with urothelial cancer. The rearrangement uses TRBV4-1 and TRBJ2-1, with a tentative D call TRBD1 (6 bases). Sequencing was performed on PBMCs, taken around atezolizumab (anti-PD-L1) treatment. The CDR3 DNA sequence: TGCGCCAGCAGCCAAGCAGGGGTAGGCAATGAGCAGTTCTTC. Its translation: CASSQAGVGNEQFF.